These 27 T cell receptor beta chains were sequenced from one sample in a study of blood T cell repertoires in COVID-19. Clones were sequenced by immunoSEQ multiplex PCR, and TCRdb holds only the in-frame ones, with some missing. The sample lists 200,000 to 250,000 clones, 86% occurring once. The specimen was peripheral blood. All receptors derive from a man aged 25 to 40 who had recovered from COVID-19.

This chain links TRBV6-5 with TRBJ1-4; 8 bases are a match to TRBD1. This CDR3 comprises 16 residues. Looked up from germline, CDR1 is MNHEY and CDR2 is SVGAGI. Unmatched junction bases numbered 6, after V lost 2 bases and J lost 4 bases. CDR3 in DNA: TGTGCCAGCAGTTACGTCCAGGGGGCGGGTAATGAAAAACTGTTTTTT. Translation gives CASSYVQGAGNEKLFF.

Of note for this clone: A junction end diverges from the germline sequence, so it may reflect a read error. The V and J genes are TRBV12-3 or TRBV12-4 and TRBJ1-4, with D uncertain. CDR3 length: 13 amino acids. The DNA of the CDR3 is TGTGCCAGCAGTTTAGGGGCTAAGGAAAAACTGTTTTTT. This gives the protein CASSLGAKEKLFF.

The chain couples TRBV5-1 to TRBJ2-7; 9 positions agree with TRBD2. Germline trimming cut 2 bases from V and 1 base from J; bases unmatched to any gene: 7. In germline, CDR1 is SGHRS, CDR2 YFSETQ. This CDR3 region has 16 residues. CDR3 sequence (DNA): TGCGCCAGCAGCTTACTACGAAGCGGGGGGTCCTACGAGCAGTACTTC. Translating gives CASSLLRSGGSYEQYF. Filled out from reference TRBV5-1 and TRBJ2-7, the complete variable domain reads KAGVTQTPRYLIKTRGQQVTLSCSPISGHRSVSWYQQTPGQGLQFLFEYFSETQRNKGNFPGRFSGRQFSNSRSEMNVSTLELGDSALYLCASSLLRSGGSYEQYFGPGTRLTVT.

J is TRBJ2-7 and V is TRBV2; 9 nucleotides align to TRBD1. The CDR3 covers 15 residues. Germline CDR1 and CDR2: SNHLY and FYNNEI. J was trimmed by 4 bases and V by 10 bases; bases with no gene match: 14. The CDR3 region has the DNA TGTGCCACCGTAATCTCCCCGGGACAGGGATACGAGCAGTACTTC. Translation gives CATVISPGQGYEQYF. Full variable domain (remainder filled in from reference TRBV2 and TRBJ2-7): EPEVTQTPSHQVTQMGQEVILRCVPISNHLYFYWYRQILGQKVEFLVSFYNNEISEKSEIFDDQFSVERPDGSNFTLKIRSTKLEDSAMYFCATVISPGQGYEQYFGPGTRLTVT.

This clone turned up a few times. The chain recombines TRBV7-2 with TRBJ1-1, with D perhaps matching TRBD1 (5 bases). The CDR3 is 15 amino acids. V lost 5 bases and J lost 0, with 13 bases in between. Germline CDR1 reads SGHTA; CDR2 reads FQGNSA. The DNA of the CDR3 is TGTGCCAGCAGCCCCCGACAGACCCTGAACACTGAAGCTTTCTTT. Translation: CASSPRQTLNTEAFF.

V and J are TRBV7-2 and TRBJ2-5; tentatively, D is TRBD1 (6 bases). The V gene's germline CDR1 is SGHTA and CDR2 FQGNSA. The CDR3 extends over 14 amino acids. V was shortened by 2 bases and J by 3 bases, with 10 bases between the two germline ends. CDR3 in DNA: TGTGCCAGCAGCTTACAAGGGGGAGAAGAGACCCAGTACTTC. It codes for CASSLQGGEETQYF.

V gene TRBV6-2 or TRBV6-3 combines with J gene TRBJ2-3; 7 positions agree with TRBD2. After removal of 2 bases from V and 2 bases from J, the junction contained 10 bases not matched to a gene. Germline CDR1 MNHEY, CDR2 SVGEGT. This CDR3 is 17 amino acids long. CDR3 nucleotides: TGTGCCAGCAGTTACGGGTTCCGGGGGGAAGCCACAGATACGCAGTATTTT. Translation: CASSYGFRGEATDTQYF.

The J gene is TRBJ2-2, the V gene TRBV5-4, with 9 bases fitting TRBD2. V lost 3 bases, J lost 4 bases, and 10 bases stayed unmatched. The germline gives CDR1 SGHNT, CDR2 YYREEE (reference sequence). This CDR3 region has 17 residues. DNA of the CDR3: TGTGCCAGCAGCTCCCCTAGGAGCGGGGGGATCACCGGGGAGCTGTTTTTT. As protein: CASSSPRSGGITGELFF.

This chain uses TRBV6-5 with TRBJ2-1; possibly TRBD2 for D (6 bases). Between the trimmed V and J ends, which lost 2 bases and 4 bases, there was a span of 12 bases. CDR3 length equals 15 residues. Germline-derived CDR1 and CDR2 are MNHEY and SVGAGI. The CDR3 here is CASSYGGNNYNEQFF. DNA of the CDR3: TGTGCCAGCAGTTACGGGGGGAACAATTACAATGAGCAGTTCTTC.

The genes are TRBV24-1 and TRBJ1-4; 9 bases agree with TRBD1. V trimming: 4 bases; J trimming: 8 bases; junction bases outside the gene matches: 7. There are 15 residues in the CDR3. CDR1 is KGHDR and CDR2 is SFDVKD in the germline V gene. The CDR3 sequence: CATSDTGTGLEKLFF. CDR3 nucleotide sequence: TGTGCCACCAGTGACACGGGGACAGGGTTGGAAAAACTGTTTTTT.

The chain combines TRBV5-4 with TRBJ1-1; 7 nucleotides line up with TRBD1. Germline CDR1 and CDR2: SGHNT and YYREEE (reference sequence). CDR3 size: 16 residues. V was clipped by 3 bases and J by 3 bases; unmatched bases: 11. CDR3 coding DNA: TGTGCCAGCAGCTCGAGAATGACAGGGTCGGACACTGAAGCTTTCTTT. This translates into CASSSRMTGSDTEAFF.

This chain links TRBV7-9 with TRBJ1-3; no definite D call. This CDR3 is 16 amino acids long. The V gene lost 5 bases and the J gene lost 0 bases, with 14 bases spanning the gap. CDR1 is SEHNR, CDR2 FQNEAQ, per germline (reference sequence). The CDR3 reads CASSPQSPSSGNTIYF. CDR3 coding DNA: TGTGCCAGCAGCCCACAGTCGCCAAGCTCTGGAAACACCATATATTTT.

This clone was seen a few times. The V gene is TRBV4-2, the J gene TRBJ2-5; 14 positions match TRBD2. Germline values: CDR1 LGHNA, CDR2 YNFKEQ. The V and J ends lost 4 bases and 5 bases, in that order; junction bases with no gene match: 6. The CDR3 contains 16 residues. DNA for the CDR3: TGTGCCAGCAGCCTCCAGACTAGCGGGGGGGCGGAGACCCAGTACTTC. Translated, it gives CASSLQTSGGAETQYF.

V gene TRBV24-1 combines with J gene TRBJ2-1; TRBD1 aligns across 11 bases. The CDR3 sequence is 14 residues long. Trimming cost V 4 bases and J 9 bases; bases outside gene matches: 4. From germline, CDR1 is KGHDR and CDR2 SFDVKD. CDR3 region: CATSDRDRGTEQFF. CDR3 in DNA: TGTGCCACCAGTGACCGGGACAGGGGGACTGAGCAGTTCTTC.

The chain uses TRBV7-9 and TRBJ2-2; 7 nucleotides agree with TRBD2. Trimming at V came to 6 bases and at J to 6 bases, leaving 7 bases not matched to a gene. The CDR3 has 14 residues. The germline gives CDR1 SEHNR, CDR2 FQNEAQ (reference sequence). The CDR3 nucleotides read TGTGCCAGCAGGGCCGATGGACTAGCCGGGGAGCTGTTTTTT. Amino acid sequence: CASRADGLAGELFF. The whole variable domain, remainder taken from reference TRBV7-9 and TRBJ2-2, is DTGVSQNPRHKITKRGQNVTFRCDPISEHNRLYWYRQTLGQGPEFLTYFQNEAQLEKSRLLSDRFSAERPKGSFSTLEIQRTEQGDSAMYLCASRADGLAGELFFGEGSRLTVL.

This clone was recorded only once. CDR3 in DNA: TGTGCCAGCAGCATCGGGACAGGGAATCATGGGGAAAAACTGTTTTTT. It codes for CASSIGTGNHGEKLFF. This sequence joins TRBV5-4 and TRBJ1-4, with 9 positions matching TRBD1. V lost 4 bases and J lost 8; bases outside the gene matches: 12. Germline V gives CDR1 SGHNT, CDR2 YYREEE (reference sequence). This CDR3 contains 16 residues.

The rearrangement links TRBV11-2 to TRBJ1-6, with 8 bases matching TRBD1. Germline CDR1 is SGHAT and CDR2 is FQNNGV. V trimming: 5 bases; J trimming: 8 bases; junction bases outside the gene matches: 8. This CDR3 contains 15 residues. The CDR3 bases are TGTGCCAGCAGCCCCCGGACAGGGAGGGATTCACCCCTCCACTTT. This sequence encodes CASSPRTGRDSPLHF.

The genes are TRBV5-1 and TRBJ2-5, with 8 bases aligning to TRBD1. V shed 0 bases, J shed 4 bases, and the junction held 5 bases outside the gene matches. Germline CDR1 reads SGHRS; CDR2 reads YFSETQ. The CDR3 is 15 amino acids. CDR3 protein: CASSLVLGQGETQYF. DNA for the CDR3: TGCGCCAGCAGCTTGGTCTTAGGACAGGGAGAGACCCAGTACTTC.

V gene TRBV3-1 (or the pseudogene TRBV3-2) combines with J gene TRBJ2-2, with TRBD1 as a possible D gene (5 bases). Germline V gene data show CDR1 as LGHDT and CDR2 as YNNKEL (reference sequence). The germline V and J ends were trimmed by 3 bases and 8 bases, with 10 bases remaining between them. The CDR3 has 13 residues. CDR3 nucleotides: TGTGCCAGCAGCCAGGGTGGGGCAGGGGAGCTGTTTTTT. It specifies CASSQGGAGELFF.

V and J are TRBV12-3 or TRBV12-4 and TRBJ2-1; D is unclear. Trimming left V 6 bases short and J 5 bases short, with 8 bases between. This CDR3 region has 12 residues. This CDR3 is CASRFRDNEQFF. CDR3 nucleotide sequence: TGTGCCAGCAGGTTTCGGGACAATGAGCAGTTCTTC.

This clone appeared a single time. The chain links TRBV6-5 to TRBJ1-2, with 12 nucleotides matching TRBD1. The CDR3 contains 14 residues. With V trimmed by 6 bases and J by 8 bases, 7 bases remained unmatched. Germline V gene lookup returns CDR1 MNHEY and CDR2 SVGAGI. The CDR3 is CASRPGQGAGGYTF. The CDR3 DNA follows: TGTGCCAGCAGACCGGGACAGGGGGCTGGGGGCTACACCTTC.

The chain couples TRBV5-1 to TRBJ1-4, with TRBD1 matching over 9 bases. The germline CDR1 and CDR2 sequences are SGHRS and YFSETQ. This CDR3 spans 15 amino acids. V lost 3 bases and J lost 8; bases outside the gene matches: 8. The CDR3 region has the DNA TGCGCCAGCAGCTCACGACAGGGGGTAAACGAAAAACTGTTTTTT. Protein sequence: CASSSRQGVNEKLFF.

This clone was counted ten times or more. This sequence joins TRBV4-1 and TRBJ2-7; TRBD1 might be the D (5 bases). The V gene lost 1 base and the J gene lost 5 bases, with 15 bases spanning the gap. The CDR3 is made up of 15 amino acids. Germline CDR1 MGHRA, CDR2 YSYEKL. CDR3 bases: TGCGCCAGCAGCCAAGGCCCTCGGACGGACAACGAGCAGTACTTC. Protein: CASSQGPRTDNEQYF.

The chain couples TRBV19 to TRBJ2-4; tentative D call: TRBD2 (6 bases). The CDR3 contains 17 residues. V lost 3 bases, J lost 2 bases, and 17 bases lay in between. Germline CDR1 is LNHDA and CDR2 is SQIVND (reference sequence). CDR3 sequence (DNA): TGTGCCAGTAGTATCTATACAGGAGGGGTGACCAAAAACATTCAGTACTTC. This encodes CASSIYTGGVTKNIQYF.

This chain joins TRBV6-6 and TRBJ2-2, with 8 bases fitting TRBD1. Germline CDR1 and CDR2: MNHNY and SVGAGI (reference sequence). J gave up 0 bases and V 5 bases, and 5 bases lay outside the gene matches. The CDR3 has 16 residues. Here the CDR3 DNA reads TGTGCCAGCAGTCGACAGGGGCGATCGAACACCGGGGAGCTGTTTTTT. Residues: CASSRQGRSNTGELFF.

The chain recombines TRBV10-3 with TRBJ2-5, with D maybe TRBD1 (6 bases). The CDR3 extends over 15 amino acids. Germline V gene lookup returns CDR1 ENHRY and CDR2 SYGVKD. The V and J ends lost 5 bases and 5 bases respectively, with 18 bases between them. This CDR3 is CAISSSSDDRETQYF. Written as DNA, the CDR3 is TGTGCCATCAGTTCTAGCTCTGATGACAGGGAGACCCAGTACTTC.

This clone was seen just once. The chain is built from TRBV9 and TRBJ2-2; no clear D. Germline V gene sequence: CDR1 SGDLS, CDR2 YYNGEE. Trimming removed 0 bases from V and 14 bases from J, with 14 bases in between. There are 13 residues in the CDR3. The CDR3 DNA reads as TGTGCCAGCAGCGTAGATGTCGCTAGTCGACTGTTTTTT. It codes for CASSVDVASRLFF.